Described below is a single T cell receptor (beta chain) sequence and its context. Only in-frame clones appear in the TCRdb table, and some are missing; sequencing was by immunoSEQ multiplex PCR. The profile shows 250,000 to 350,000 clones, about nine tenths of them singletons. These data are taken from a study of blood T cell repertoires in COVID-19. The sequence was collected from a man aged 18 to 30 with active or convalescent COVID-19. Sample: peripheral blood.

DNA of the CDR3: TGTGCTAGTGAAAACCCCCCGGAGGACACTGAAGCTTTCTTT. It encodes CASENPPEDTEAFF. The chain links TRBV12-5 to TRBJ1-1, with unresolved D. V gave up 7 bases and J gave up 3 bases, with 15 bases separating them. This CDR3 contains 14 residues. Germline V gene data show CDR1 as LGHNT and CDR2 as FRNRAP.